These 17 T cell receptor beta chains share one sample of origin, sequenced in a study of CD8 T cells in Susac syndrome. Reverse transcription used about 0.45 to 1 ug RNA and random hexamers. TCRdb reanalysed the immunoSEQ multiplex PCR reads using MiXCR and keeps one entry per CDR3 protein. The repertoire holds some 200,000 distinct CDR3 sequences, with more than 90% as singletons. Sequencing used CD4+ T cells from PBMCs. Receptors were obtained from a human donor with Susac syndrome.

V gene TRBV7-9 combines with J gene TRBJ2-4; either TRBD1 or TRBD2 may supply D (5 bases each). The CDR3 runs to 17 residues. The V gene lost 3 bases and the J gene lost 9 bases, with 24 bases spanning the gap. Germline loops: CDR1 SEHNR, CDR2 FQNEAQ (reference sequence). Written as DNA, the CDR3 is TGTGCCAGCAGCTTTTGGGGGATGGACACCTCCTGGGGCATTCAGTACTTC. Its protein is CASSFWGMDTSWGIQYF. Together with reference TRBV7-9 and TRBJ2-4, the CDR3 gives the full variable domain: DTGVSQNPRHKITKRGQNVTFRCDPISEHNRLYWYRQTLGQGPEFLTYFQNEAQLEKSRLLSDRFSAERPKGSFSTLEIQRTEQGDSAMYLCASSFWGMDTSWGIQYFGAGTRLSVL.

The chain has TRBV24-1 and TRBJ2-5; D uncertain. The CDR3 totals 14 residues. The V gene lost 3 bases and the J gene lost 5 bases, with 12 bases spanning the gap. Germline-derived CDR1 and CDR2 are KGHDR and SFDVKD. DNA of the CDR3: TGTGCCACCAGTGATCCCGGGCCACCGGAGACCCAGTACTTC. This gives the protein CATSDPGPPETQYF.

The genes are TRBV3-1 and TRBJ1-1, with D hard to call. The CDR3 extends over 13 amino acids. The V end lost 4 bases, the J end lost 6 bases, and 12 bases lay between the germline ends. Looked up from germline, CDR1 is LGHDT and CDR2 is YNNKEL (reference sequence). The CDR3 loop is CASSLKAVPEAFF. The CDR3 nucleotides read TGTGCCAGCAGCCTAAAGGCAGTCCCTGAAGCTTTCTTT.

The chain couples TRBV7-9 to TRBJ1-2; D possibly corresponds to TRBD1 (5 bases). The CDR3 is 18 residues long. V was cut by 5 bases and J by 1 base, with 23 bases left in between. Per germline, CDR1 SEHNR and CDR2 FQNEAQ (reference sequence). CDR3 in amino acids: CASSRLRGTLGSNYGYTF. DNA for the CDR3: TGTGCCAGCAGCCGATTACGGGGGACCCTAGGAAGTAACTATGGCTACACCTTC.

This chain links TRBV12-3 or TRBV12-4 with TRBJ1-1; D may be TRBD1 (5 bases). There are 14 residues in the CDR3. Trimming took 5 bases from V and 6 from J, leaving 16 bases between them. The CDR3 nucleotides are TGTGCCAGCAGTCTTCAGGGACGAGGCGCTGAAGCTTTCTTT. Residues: CASSLQGRGAEAFF.

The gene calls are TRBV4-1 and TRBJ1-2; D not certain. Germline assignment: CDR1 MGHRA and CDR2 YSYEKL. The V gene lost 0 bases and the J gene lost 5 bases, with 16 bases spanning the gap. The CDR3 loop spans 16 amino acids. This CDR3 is CASSQDEGRWGYGYTF. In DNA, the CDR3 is TGCGCCAGCAGCCAAGATGAAGGAAGATGGGGTTATGGCTACACCTTC.

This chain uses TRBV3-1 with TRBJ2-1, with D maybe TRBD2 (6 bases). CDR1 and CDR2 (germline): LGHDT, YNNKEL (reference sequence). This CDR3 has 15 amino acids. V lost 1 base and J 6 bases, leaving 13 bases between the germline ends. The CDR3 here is CASSQAPLAANEQFF. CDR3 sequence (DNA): TGTGCCAGCAGCCAAGCCCCCTTAGCGGCCAATGAGCAGTTCTTC.

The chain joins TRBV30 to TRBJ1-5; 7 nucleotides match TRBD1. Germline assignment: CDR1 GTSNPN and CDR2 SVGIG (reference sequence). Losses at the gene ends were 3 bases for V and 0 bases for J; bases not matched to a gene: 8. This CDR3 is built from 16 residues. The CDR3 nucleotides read TGTGCCTGGAGCGTAGGGGACAGAGTTAGCAATCAGCCCCAGCATTTT. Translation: CAWSVGDRVSNQPQHF.

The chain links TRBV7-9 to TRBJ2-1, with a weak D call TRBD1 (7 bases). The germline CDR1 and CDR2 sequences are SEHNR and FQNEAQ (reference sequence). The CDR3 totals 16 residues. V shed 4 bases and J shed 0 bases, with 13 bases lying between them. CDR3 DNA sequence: TGTGCCAGCAGCTATCTCCAGGGGGGCTCCTACAATGAGCAGTTCTTC. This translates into CASSYLQGGSYNEQFF.

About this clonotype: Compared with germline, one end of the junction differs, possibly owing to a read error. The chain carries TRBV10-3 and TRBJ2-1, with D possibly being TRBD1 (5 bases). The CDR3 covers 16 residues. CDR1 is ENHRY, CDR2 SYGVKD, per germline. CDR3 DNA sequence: TGTGCCATCAGTGAGTCGCGGCAGGACATCTTCAATGAGCGGTTCTTC. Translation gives CAISESRQDIFNERFF.

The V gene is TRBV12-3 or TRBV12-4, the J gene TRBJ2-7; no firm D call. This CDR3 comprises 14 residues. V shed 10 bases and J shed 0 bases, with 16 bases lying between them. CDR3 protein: CATSSSIGSYEQYF. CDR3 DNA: TGTGCCACCAGCAGTTCGATAGGCTCCTACGAGCAGTACTTC.

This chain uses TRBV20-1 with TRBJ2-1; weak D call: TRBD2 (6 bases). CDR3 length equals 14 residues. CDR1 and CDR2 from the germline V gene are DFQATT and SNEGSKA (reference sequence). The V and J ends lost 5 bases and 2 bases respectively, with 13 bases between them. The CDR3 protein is CSARLLAPYNEQFF. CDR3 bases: TGCAGTGCTCGCCTACTAGCCCCCTACAATGAGCAGTTCTTC.

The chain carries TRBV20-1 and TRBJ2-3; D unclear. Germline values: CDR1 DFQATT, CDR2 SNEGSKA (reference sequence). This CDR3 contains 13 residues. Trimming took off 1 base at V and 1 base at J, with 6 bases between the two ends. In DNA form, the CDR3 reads TGCAGTGCTAGAGTTTGGGGCACAGATACGCAGTATTTT. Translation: CSARVWGTDTQYF.

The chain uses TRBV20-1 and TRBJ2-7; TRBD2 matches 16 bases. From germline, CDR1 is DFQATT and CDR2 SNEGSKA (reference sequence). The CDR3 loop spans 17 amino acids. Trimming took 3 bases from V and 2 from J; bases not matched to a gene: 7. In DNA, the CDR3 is TGCAGTGCTAGCCCACCCGGGACTAGCGGGGGGGCCTACGAGCAGTACTTC. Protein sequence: CSASPPGTSGGAYEQYF.

The CDR3 loop is CASSQHPESPLHF. The CDR3 region has the DNA TGTGCCAGCAGCCAGCATCCGGAGTCACCCCTCCACTTT. This sequence joins TRBV14 and TRBJ1-6; D gene unclear. CDR3 length: 13 amino acids. Trimming shortened V by 3 bases and J by 10 bases, and 10 bases separated the two germline ends. CDR1 is SGHDN and CDR2 is FVKESK in the germline V gene.

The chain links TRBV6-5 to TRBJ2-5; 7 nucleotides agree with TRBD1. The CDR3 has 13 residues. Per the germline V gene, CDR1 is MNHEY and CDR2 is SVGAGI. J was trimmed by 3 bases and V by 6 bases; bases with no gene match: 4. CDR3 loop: CASRVTGEETQYF. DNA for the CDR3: TGTGCCAGCAGAGTTACAGGGGAAGAGACCCAGTACTTC.

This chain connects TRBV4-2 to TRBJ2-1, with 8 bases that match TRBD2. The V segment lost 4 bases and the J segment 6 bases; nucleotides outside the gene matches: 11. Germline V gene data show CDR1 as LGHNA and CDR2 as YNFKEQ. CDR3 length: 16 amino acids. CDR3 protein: CASSLLRAGASNEQFF. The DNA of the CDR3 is TGTGCCAGCAGCCTTTTACGAGCGGGGGCCTCCAATGAGCAGTTCTTC.